This TCR beta chain was sequenced during a study of metastatic and nonmetastatic thyroid tumors. Study overall: The study looked at repertoires side by side in blood and in tumor or nodule tissue from malignant and benign thyroid patients.

Whole-study findings and limits: Reports indicated that malignant thyroid tumors showed significantly higher TCR beta diversity than benign nodules did, in blood and tumor.

Per the original data handling: CDR3 differences across clinicopathological groups were used to build a distant-metastasis classifier for papillary thyroid cancer. TCRdb redid the clone calls on the PCR reads using MiXCR. The authors' filters were not applied to this entry. This sample carries over 45,000 clones, approximately 20% of them seen once, and the ten largest clones take roughly 3.8%. The length of the CDR3 is 15 amino acids, counting both ends. Germline V gene sequence: CDR1 MNHNS, CDR2 SASEGT. This clone was counted a single time. The antigen remains undetermined. The conserved phenylalanine or tryptophan normally closing the CDR3 is absent here, so this likely arose from a read error. The limits of the CDR3 on the DNA are not certain, so only TCRdb's listed CDR3 is given. The entire patient cohort was treatment-naive prior to thyroid surgery.

This chain joins TRBV6-1 and TRBJ2-1; the table calls TRBD2, which could not be checked here. Sample: blood. This sequence originates from a male donor with papillary thyroid cancer or a benign thyroid nodule (not recorded which). Some clones in this sample may be carry-over from other donors' samples. This chain's CDR3 is CASSEGLAGGNEKCI.